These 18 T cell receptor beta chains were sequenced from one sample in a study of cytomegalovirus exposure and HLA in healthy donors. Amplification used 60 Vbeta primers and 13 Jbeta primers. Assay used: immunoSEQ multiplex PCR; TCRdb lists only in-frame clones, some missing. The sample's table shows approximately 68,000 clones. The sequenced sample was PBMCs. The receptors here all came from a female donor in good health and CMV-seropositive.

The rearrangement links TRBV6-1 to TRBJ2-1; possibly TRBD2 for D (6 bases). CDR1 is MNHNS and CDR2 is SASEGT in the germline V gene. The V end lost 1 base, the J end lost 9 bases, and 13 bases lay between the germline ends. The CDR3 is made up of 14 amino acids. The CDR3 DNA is TGTGCCAGCAGTGAAGTTGGGGGGTTACGTGAGCAGTTCTTC. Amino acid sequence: CASSEVGGLREQFF.

As DNA, the CDR3 is TGTGCCACCAGCAGAGTGAATAGCCAAACAGATACGCAGTATTTT. It is translated as CATSRVNSQTDTQYF. V gene TRBV15 combines with J gene TRBJ2-3; no definite D call. The CDR3 covers 15 residues. V was pared by 1 base and J by 3 bases, with 11 bases between. Germline lookup yields CDR1 LNHNV and CDR2 YYDKDF (reference sequence).

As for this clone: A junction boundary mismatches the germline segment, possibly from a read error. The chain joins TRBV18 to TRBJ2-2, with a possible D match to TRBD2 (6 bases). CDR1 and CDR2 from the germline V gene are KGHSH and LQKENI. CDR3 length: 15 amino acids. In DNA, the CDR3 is TGTGCCAGCTCACCAATTACCCCGGTTGGCGGGGAGCTGCTTTTT. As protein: CASSPITPVGGELLF.

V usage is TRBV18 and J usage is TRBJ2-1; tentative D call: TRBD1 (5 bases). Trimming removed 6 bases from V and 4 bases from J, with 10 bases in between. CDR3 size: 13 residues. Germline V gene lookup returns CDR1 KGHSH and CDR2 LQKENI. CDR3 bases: TGTGCCAGCTCCCCGGACATTTACAATGAGCAGTTCTTC. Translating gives CASSPDIYNEQFF.

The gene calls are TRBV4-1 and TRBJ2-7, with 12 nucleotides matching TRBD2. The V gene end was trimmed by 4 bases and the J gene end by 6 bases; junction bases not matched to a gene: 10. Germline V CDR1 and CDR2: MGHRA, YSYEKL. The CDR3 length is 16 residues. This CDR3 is CASSPRLAGVVGEQYF. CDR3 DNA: TGCGCCAGCAGCCCTCGACTAGCGGGAGTCGTCGGCGAGCAGTACTTC.

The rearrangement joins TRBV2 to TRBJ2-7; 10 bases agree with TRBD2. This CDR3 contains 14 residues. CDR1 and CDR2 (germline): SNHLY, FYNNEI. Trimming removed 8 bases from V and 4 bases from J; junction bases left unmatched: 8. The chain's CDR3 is CASLSGRSGYEQYF. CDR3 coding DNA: TGTGCCAGCCTTAGCGGGAGGTCTGGGTACGAGCAGTACTTC.

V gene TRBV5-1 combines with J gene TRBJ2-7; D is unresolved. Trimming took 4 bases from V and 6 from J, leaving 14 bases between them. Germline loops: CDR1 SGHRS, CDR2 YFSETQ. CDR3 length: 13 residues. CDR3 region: CASSPFRGGEQYF. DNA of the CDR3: TGCGCCAGCAGCCCCTTCCGTGGCGGCGAGCAGTACTTC.

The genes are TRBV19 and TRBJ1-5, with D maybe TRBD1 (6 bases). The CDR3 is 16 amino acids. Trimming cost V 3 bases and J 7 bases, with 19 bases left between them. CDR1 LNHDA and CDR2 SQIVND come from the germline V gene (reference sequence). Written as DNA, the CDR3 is TGTGCCAGTAGTATGGGGGCGGGCAGCCCGGAACAGCCCCAGCATTTT. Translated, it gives CASSMGAGSPEQPQHF.

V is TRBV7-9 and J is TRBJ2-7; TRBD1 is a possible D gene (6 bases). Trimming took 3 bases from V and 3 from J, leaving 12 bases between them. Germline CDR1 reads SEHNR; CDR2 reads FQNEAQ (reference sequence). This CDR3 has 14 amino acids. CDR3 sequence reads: CASSLAGTNYEQYF. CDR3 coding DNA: TGTGCCAGCAGCTTGGCCGGGACAAACTACGAGCAGTACTTC.

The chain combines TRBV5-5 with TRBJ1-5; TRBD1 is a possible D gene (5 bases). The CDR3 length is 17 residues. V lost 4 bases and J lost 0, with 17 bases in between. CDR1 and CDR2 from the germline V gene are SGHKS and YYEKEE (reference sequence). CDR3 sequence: CASSTGTEVPSNQPQHF. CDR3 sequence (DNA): TGTGCCAGCAGCACCGGGACTGAAGTCCCTAGCAATCAGCCCCAGCATTTT.

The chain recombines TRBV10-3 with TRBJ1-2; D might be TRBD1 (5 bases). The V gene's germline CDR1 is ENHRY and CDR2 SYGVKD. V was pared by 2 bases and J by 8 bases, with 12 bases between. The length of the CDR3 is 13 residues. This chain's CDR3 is CAISENQGYGYTF. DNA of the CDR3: TGTGCCATCAGTGAGAATCAGGGTTACGGCTACACCTTC.

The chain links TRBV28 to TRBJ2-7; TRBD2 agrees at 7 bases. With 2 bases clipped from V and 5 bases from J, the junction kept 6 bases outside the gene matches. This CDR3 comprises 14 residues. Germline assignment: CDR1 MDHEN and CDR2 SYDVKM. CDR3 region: CASSLIREANEQYF. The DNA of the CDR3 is TGTGCCAGCAGTTTAATACGGGAGGCCAACGAGCAGTACTTC.

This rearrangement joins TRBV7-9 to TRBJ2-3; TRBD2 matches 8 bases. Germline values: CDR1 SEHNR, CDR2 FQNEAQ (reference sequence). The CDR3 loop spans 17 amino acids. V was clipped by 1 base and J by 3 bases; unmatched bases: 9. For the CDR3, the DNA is TGTGCCAGCAGCTTAGGACTTTCGGGGGGGCCGACAGATACGCAGTATTTT. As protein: CASSLGLSGGPTDTQYF.

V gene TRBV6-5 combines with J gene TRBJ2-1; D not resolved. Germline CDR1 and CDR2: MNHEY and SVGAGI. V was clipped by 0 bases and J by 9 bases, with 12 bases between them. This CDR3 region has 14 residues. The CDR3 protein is CASSYSSGATEQFF. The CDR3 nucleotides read TGTGCCAGCAGTTACTCGAGTGGAGCAACTGAGCAGTTCTTC.

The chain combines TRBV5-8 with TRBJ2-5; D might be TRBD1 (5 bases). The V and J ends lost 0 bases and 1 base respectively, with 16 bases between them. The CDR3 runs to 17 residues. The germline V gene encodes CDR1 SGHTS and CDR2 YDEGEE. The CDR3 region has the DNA TGTGCCAGCAGCTTGGGGTTTGACAGCCTGGTCCAAGAGACCCAGTACTTC. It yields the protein CASSLGFDSLVQETQYF. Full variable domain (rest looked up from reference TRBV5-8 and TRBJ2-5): EAGVTQSPTHLIKTRGQQATLRCSPISGHTSVYWYQQALGLGLQFLLWYDEGEERNRGNFPPRFSGRQFPNYSSELNVNALELEDSALYLCASSLGFDSLVQETQYFGPGTRLLVL.

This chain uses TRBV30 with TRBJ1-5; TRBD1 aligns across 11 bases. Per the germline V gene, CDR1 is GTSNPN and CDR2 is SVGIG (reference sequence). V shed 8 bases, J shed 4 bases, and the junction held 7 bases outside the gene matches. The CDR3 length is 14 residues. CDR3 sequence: CAGGQGAVNQPQHF. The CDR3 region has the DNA TGTGCCGGCGGACAGGGGGCCGTAAATCAGCCCCAGCATTTT.

The CDR3 nucleotides are TGCGCCAGCAGCCAAGATGTCCGGGAAAATGAAAAACTGTTTTTT. This encodes CASSQDVRENEKLFF. The rearrangement joins TRBV4-3 to TRBJ1-4; no clear D gene. Trimming removed 0 bases from V and 5 bases from J, with 10 bases in between. Per the germline V gene, CDR1 is LGHNA and CDR2 is YSLEER. This CDR3 region has 15 residues.

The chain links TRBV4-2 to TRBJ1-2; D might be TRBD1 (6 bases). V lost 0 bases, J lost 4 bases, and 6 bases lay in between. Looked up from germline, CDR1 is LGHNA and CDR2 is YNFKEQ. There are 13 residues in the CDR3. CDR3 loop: CASSQETGYGYTF. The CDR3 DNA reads TGTGCCAGCAGCCAAGAGACAGGCTATGGCTACACCTTC.